This T cell receptor (beta chain) stems from a study of regulatory T cells in long-lasting Graves disease. Sample time point: newly diagnosed GD, antithyroid drugs for less than 3 months. RNA from PBMCs was the source of the TCR library. The sample holds many counts of this clonotype. Arm-PCR with iRepertoire HTBI primers amplified the CDR3 regions for these TCR beta libraries. Each CDR3 protein is one row after TCRdb ran MiXCR on the multiplex PCR reads. The table lists roughly 430,000 distinct CDR3 sequences, 16% of them singletons. A further study also used this sample, focusing on T cells in Graves' hyperthyroidism and ophthalmopathy.

The material was peripheral blood mononuclear cells (PBMCs), obtained at new diagnosis, from a patient treated with antithyroid drugs. This clonotype originated in a woman in her twenties or thirties with Graves disease.

CDR3 nucleotide sequence: TGTGCCAGCAGTTACTTGGATTATGAGCAGTTCTTC. This gives the protein CASSYLDYEQFF. J is TRBJ2-1 and V is TRBV6-2 or TRBV6-3; D not resolved. The CDR3 runs 12 residues. Trimming took off 1 base at V and 8 bases at J, with 6 bases between the two ends. CDR1 MNHEY and CDR2 SVGEGT come from the germline V gene.